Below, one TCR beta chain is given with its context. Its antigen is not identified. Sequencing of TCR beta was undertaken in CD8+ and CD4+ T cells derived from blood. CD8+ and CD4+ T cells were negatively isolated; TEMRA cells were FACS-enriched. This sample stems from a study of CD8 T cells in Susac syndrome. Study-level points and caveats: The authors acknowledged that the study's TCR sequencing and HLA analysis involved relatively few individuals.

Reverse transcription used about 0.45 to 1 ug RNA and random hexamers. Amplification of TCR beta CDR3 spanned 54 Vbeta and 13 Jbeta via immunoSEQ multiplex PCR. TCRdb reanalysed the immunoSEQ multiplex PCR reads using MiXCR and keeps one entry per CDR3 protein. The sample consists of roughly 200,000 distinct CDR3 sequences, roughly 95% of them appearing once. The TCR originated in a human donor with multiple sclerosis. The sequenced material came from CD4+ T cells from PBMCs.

CDR3 sequence: CASSQETGRQPQHF. CDR3 nucleotide sequence: TGTGCCAGCAGCCAAGAAACTGGACGTCAGCCCCAGCATTTT. The J gene is TRBJ1-5, the V gene TRBV3-1; D gene uncertain. The CDR3 contains 14 residues. Germline lookup yields CDR1 LGHDT and CDR2 YNNKEL (reference sequence). V was cut by 0 bases and J by 6 bases, with 9 bases left in between.